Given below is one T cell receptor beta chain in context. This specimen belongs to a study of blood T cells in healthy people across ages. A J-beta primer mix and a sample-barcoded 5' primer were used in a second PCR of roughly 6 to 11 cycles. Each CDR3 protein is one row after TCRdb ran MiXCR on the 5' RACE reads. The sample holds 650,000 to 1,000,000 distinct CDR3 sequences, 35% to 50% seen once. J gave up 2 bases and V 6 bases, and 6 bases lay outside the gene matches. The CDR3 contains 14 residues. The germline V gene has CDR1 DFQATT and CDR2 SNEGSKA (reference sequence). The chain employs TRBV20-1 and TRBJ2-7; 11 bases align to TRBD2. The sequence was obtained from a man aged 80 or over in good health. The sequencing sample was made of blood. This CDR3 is CSAVTSGSPYEQYF. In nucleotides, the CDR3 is TGCAGTGCGGTTACTAGCGGGAGCCCCTACGAGCAGTACTTC.